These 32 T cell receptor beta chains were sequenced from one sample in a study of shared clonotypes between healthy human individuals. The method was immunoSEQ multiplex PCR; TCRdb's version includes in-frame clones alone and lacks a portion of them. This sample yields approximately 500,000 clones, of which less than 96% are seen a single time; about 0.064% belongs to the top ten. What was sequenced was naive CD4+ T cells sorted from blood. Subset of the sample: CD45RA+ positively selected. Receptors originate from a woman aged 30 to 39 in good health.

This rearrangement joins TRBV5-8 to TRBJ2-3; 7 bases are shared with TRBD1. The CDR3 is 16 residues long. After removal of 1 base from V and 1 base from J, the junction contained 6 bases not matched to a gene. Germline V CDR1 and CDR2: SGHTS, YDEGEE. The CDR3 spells CASSLLTGSGTDTQYF. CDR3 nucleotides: TGTGCCAGCAGCTTGCTGACAGGGTCTGGCACAGATACGCAGTATTTT.

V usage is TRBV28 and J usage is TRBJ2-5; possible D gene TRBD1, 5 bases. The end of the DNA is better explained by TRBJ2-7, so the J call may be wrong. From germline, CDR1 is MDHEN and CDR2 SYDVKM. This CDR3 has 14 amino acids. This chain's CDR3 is CASSPPRDSYEQYF. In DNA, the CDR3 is TGTGCCAGCAGTCCACCCAGGGACTCCTACGAGCAGTACTTC.

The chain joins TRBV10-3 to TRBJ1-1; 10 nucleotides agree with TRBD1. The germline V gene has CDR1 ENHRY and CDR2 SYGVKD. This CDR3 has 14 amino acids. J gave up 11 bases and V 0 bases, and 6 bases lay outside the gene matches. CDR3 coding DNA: TGTGCCATCAGTGAGTCCGGGACAGGGGACGACGCTTTCTTT. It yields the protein CAISESGTGDDAFF.

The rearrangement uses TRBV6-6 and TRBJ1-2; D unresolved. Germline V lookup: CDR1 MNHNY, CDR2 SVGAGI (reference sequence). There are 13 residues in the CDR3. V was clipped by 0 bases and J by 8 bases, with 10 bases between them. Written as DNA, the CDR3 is TGTGCCAGCAGTTACTCGATGGATTGGGGCTACACCTTC. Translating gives CASSYSMDWGYTF.

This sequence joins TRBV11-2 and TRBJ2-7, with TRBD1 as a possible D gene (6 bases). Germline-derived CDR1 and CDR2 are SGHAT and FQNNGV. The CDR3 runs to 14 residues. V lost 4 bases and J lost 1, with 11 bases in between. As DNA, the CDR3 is TGTGCCAGCAGCTCCTGGACAGTATCCTACGAGCAGTACTTC. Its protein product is CASSSWTVSYEQYF.

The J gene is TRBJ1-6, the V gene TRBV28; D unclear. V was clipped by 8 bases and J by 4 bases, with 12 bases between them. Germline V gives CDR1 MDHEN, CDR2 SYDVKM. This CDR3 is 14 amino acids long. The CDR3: CASLPGHYNSPLHF. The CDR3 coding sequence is TGTGCCAGCCTACCGGGCCATTATAATTCACCCCTCCACTTT.

As DNA, the CDR3 is TGTGCCACCAGCAGAGAGGGGAGGGACGGGGGCACAGATACGCAGTATTTT. Amino acid sequence: CATSREGRDGGTDTQYF. The chain employs TRBV15 and TRBJ2-3; 7 nucleotides line up with TRBD2. Trimming took 0 bases from V and 1 from J; bases not matched to a gene: 7. CDR3 size: 17 residues. CDR1 is LNHNV and CDR2 is YYDKDF in the germline V gene (reference sequence).

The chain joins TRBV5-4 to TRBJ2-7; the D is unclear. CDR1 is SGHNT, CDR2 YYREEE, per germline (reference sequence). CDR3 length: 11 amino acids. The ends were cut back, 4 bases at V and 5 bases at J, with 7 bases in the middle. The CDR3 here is CASSPKDEQYF. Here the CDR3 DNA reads TGTGCCAGCAGCCCGAAGGACGAGCAGTACTTC.

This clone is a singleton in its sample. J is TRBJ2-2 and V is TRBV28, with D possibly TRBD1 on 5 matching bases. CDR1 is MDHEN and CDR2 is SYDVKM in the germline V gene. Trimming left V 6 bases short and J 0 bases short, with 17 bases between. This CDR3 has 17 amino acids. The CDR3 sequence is CASSSRHRQSNTGELFF. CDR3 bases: TGTGCCAGCAGCTCTAGGCACCGACAGTCGAACACCGGGGAGCTGTTTTTT.

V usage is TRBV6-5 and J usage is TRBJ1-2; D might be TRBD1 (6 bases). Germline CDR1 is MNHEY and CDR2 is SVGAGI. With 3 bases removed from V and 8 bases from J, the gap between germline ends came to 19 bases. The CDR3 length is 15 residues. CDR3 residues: CASSYLGGASLGYTF. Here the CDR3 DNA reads TGTGCCAGCAGTTATTTAGGGGGGGCCTCACTCGGCTACACCTTC.

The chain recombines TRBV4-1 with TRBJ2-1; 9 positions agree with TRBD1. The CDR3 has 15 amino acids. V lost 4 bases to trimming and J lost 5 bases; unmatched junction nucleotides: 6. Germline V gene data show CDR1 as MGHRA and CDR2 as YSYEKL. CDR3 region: CASSRGTGRDNEQFF. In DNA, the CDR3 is TGCGCCAGCAGCCGCGGGACAGGGCGGGACAATGAGCAGTTCTTC.

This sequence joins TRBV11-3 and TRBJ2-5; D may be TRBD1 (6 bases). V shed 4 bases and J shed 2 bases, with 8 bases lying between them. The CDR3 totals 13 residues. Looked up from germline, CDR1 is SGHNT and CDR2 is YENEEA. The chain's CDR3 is CASSSGQQETQYF. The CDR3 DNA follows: TGTGCCAGCAGCTCCGGACAGCAAGAGACCCAGTACTTC.

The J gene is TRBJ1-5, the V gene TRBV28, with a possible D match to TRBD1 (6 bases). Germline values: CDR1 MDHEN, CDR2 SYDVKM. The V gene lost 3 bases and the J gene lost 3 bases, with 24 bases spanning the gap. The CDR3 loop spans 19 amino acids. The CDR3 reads CASSFSKTFLGAPNQPQHF. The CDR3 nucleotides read TGTGCCAGCAGTTTTTCGAAAACCTTCTTGGGGGCTCCCAATCAGCCCCAGCATTTT.

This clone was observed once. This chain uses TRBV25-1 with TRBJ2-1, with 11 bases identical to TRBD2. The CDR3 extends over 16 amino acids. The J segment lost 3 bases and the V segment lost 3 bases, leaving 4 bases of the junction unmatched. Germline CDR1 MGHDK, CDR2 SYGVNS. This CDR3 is CASSESLAGVYNEQFF. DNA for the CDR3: TGTGCCAGCAGTGAGTCACTAGCGGGAGTCTACAATGAGCAGTTCTTC.

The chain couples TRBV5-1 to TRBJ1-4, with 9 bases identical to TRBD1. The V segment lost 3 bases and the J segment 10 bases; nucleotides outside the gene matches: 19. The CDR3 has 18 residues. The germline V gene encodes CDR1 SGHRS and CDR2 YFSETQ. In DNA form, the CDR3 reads TGCGCCAGCAGCTCTCGCGGGACAGGGAGGCGGTATGAGGGAAAACTGTTTTTT. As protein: CASSSRGTGRRYEGKLFF.

The DNA for the CDR3 is TGTGCCAGCAGCGTAGGGCGGGGCTCCTACAATGAGCAGTTCTTC. It is translated as CASSVGRGSYNEQFF. The chain uses TRBV9 and TRBJ2-1; TRBD2 is a possible D gene (6 bases). Germline CDR1 SGDLS, CDR2 YYNGEE. V was trimmed by 0 bases and J by 0 bases, leaving 7 bases between them. CDR3 length: 15 residues.

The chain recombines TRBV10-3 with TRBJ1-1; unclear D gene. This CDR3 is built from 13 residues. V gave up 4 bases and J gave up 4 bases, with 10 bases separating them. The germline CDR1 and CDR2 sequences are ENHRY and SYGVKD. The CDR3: CAISVESRTEAFF. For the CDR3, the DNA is TGTGCCATCAGTGTTGAATCCCGCACTGAAGCTTTCTTT.

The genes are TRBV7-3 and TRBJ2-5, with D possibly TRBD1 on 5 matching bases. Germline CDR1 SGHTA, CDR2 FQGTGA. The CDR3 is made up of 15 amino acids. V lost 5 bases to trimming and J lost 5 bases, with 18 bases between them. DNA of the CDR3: TGTGCCAGCAGCCCCTCCGCAACAGGTGTGGAGACCCAGTACTTC. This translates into CASSPSATGVETQYF.

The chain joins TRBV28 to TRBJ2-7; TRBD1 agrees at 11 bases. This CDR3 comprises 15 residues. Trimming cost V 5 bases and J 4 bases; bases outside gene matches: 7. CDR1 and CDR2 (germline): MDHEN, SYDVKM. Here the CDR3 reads CASSTRTGGLYEQYF. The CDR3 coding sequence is TGTGCCAGCAGTACCCGGACAGGGGGCCTTTACGAGCAGTACTTC.

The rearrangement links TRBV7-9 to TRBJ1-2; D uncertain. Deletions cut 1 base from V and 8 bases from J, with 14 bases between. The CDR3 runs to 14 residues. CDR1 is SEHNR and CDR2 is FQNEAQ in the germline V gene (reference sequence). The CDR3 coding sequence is TGTGCCAGCAGCTTAGTCGGCCCGCTCGAAGGCTACACCTTC. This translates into CASSLVGPLEGYTF.

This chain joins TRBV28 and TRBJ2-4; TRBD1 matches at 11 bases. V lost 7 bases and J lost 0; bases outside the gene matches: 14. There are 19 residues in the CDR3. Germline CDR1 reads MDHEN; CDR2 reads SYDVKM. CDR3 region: CASIGQGAFGELAKNIQYF. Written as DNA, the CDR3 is TGTGCCAGCATAGGACAGGGGGCTTTTGGGGAGTTAGCCAAAAACATTCAGTACTTC. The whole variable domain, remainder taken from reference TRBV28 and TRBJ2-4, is DVKVTQSSRYLVKRTGEKVFLECVQDMDHENMFWYRQDPGLGLRLIYFSYDVKMKEKGDIPEGYSVSREKKERFSLILESASTNQTSMYLCASIGQGAFGELAKNIQYFGAGTRLSVL.

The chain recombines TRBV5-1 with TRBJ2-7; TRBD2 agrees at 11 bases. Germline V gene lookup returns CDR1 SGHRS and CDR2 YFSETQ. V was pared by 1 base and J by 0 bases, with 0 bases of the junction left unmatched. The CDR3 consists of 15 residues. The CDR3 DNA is TGCGCCAGCAGCTTGACTAGCGGGAGCTCCTACGAGCAGTACTTC. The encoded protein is CASSLTSGSSYEQYF.

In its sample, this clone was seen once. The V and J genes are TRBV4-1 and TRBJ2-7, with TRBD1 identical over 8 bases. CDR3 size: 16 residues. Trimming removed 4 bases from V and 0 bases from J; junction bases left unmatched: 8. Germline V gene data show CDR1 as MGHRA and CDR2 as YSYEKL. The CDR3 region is CASSRSTGGTSYEQYF. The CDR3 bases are TGCGCCAGCAGCCGATCCACAGGGGGAACCTCCTACGAGCAGTACTTC.

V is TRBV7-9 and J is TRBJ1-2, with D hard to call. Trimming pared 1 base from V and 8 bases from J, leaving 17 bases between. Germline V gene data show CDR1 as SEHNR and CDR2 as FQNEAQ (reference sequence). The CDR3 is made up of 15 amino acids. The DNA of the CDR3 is TGTGCCAGCAGCTTAGAGGCAGAGCGTATGAGGGGCTACACCTTC. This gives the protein CASSLEAERMRGYTF.

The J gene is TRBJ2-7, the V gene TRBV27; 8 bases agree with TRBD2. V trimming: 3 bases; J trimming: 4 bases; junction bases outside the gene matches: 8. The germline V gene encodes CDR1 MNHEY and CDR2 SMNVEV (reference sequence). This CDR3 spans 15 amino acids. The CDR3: CASSFRLAGAYEQYF. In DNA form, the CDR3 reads TGTGCCAGCAGTTTCCGCCTAGCGGGTGCTTACGAGCAGTACTTC.

This CDR3 is CASSPGTDYGYTF. CDR3 sequence (DNA): TGTGCCAGCAGCCCGGGGACAGACTATGGCTACACCTTC. The V gene is TRBV11-2, the J gene TRBJ1-2; 7 bases fit TRBD1. With V trimmed by 5 bases and J by 3 bases, 3 bases remained unmatched. Per the germline V gene, CDR1 is SGHAT and CDR2 is FQNNGV. The CDR3 length is 13 residues.

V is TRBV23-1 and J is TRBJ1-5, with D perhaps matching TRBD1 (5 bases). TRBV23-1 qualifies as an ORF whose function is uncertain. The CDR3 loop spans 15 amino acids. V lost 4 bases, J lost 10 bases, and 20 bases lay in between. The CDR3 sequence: CASSPRHDGGKPQHF. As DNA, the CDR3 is TGCGCCAGCAGTCCAAGGCACGACGGGGGGAAACCCCAGCATTTT.

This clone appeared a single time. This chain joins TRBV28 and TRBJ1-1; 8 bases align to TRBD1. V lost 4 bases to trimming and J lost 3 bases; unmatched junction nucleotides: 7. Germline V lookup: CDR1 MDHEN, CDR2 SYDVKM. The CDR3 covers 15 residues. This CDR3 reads CASSSTGAIDTEAFF. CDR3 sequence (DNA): TGTGCCAGCAGTTCGACAGGGGCGATCGACACTGAAGCTTTCTTT.

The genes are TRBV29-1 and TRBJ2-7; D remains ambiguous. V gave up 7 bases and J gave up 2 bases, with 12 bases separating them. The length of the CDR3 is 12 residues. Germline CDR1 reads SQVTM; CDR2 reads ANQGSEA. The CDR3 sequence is CSEAIWTYEQYF. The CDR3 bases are TGCAGCGAGGCGATTTGGACCTACGAGCAGTACTTC.

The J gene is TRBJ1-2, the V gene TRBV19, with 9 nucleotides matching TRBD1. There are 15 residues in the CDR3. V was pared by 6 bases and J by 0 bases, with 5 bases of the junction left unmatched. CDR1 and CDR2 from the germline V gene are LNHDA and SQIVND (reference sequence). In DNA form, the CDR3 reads TGTGCCAGTAGCGGGACAGGGAAAGCTAACTATGGCTACACCTTC. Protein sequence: CASSGTGKANYGYTF.

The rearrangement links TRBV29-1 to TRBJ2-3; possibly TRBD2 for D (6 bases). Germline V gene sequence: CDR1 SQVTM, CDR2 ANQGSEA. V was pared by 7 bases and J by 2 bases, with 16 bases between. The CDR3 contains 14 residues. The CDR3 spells CSATPGLHTDTQYF. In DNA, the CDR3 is TGCAGCGCTACTCCGGGACTTCACACAGATACGCAGTATTTT.

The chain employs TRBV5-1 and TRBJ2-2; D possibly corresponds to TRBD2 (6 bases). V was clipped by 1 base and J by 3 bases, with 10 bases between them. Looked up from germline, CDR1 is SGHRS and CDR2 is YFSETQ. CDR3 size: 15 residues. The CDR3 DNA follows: TGCGCCAGCAGCTTGATAGCGGAGTACACCGGGGAGCTGTTTTTT. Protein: CASSLIAEYTGELFF.